Shown below are 30 T cell receptor beta chains from a single sample sequenced in a study of shared clonotypes between healthy human individuals. Using immunoSEQ multiplex PCR, the repertoire was profiled, and TCRdb retains in-frame clones only, with some absent. Of some 2,000,000 clones in the sample, roughly 94% were seen once. The sequenced sample consisted of naive CD4+ T cells sorted from blood. Described subset: CD45RA+ positively selected. The receptors shown here come from a young man in good health.

CDR3 sequence: CASSLSGGPTETQYF. The CDR3 DNA reads as TGTGCCAGCAGCCTTAGCGGGGGGCCGACGGAGACCCAGTACTTC. The chain combines TRBV6-5 with TRBJ2-5; 10 positions match TRBD2. The CDR3 has 15 amino acids. The junction had 9 bases not matched to a gene; V was cut back by 6 bases and J by 5 bases. Germline V gene data show CDR1 as MNHEY and CDR2 as SVGAGI.

The V and J genes are TRBV6-5 and TRBJ2-7; 7 bases align to TRBD1. J gave up 2 bases and V 4 bases, and 8 bases lay outside the gene matches. This CDR3 has 15 residues. Per germline, CDR1 MNHEY and CDR2 SVGAGI. This CDR3 is CASSSTDRSTYEQYF. CDR3 nucleotides: TGTGCCAGCAGTTCTACGGACAGGTCAACCTACGAGCAGTACTTC.

The CDR3 protein is CASGLAQGTYEQYF. CDR3 nucleotides: TGTGCTAGTGGTTTGGCACAGGGAACCTACGAGCAGTACTTC. The chain links TRBV12-5 to TRBJ2-7; the D gene is possibly TRBD1 (6 bases). The CDR3 spans 14 residues. The V end lost 1 base, the J end lost 2 bases, and 9 bases lay between the germline ends. The germline V gene encodes CDR1 LGHNT and CDR2 FRNRAP.

The chain joins TRBV6-6 to TRBJ2-2; 9 bases fit TRBD1. Germline assignment: CDR1 MNHNY and CDR2 SVGAGI (reference sequence). The V gene end was trimmed by 4 bases and the J gene end by 4 bases; junction bases not matched to a gene: 4. The CDR3 length is 15 residues. CDR3 in DNA: TGTGCCAGCAGTTTCCTGACAGGGGGCACCGGGGAGCTGTTTTTT. It codes for CASSFLTGGTGELFF.

This chain uses TRBV28 with TRBJ1-5; 8 bases are shared with TRBD1. This CDR3 has 15 amino acids. Losses at the gene ends were 3 bases for V and 7 bases for J; bases not matched to a gene: 8. CDR1 MDHEN and CDR2 SYDVKM come from the germline V gene. CDR3 amino acids: CASSFEDRENQPQHF. The CDR3, as DNA: TGTGCCAGCAGTTTCGAGGACAGGGAAAACCAGCCCCAGCATTTT.

V gene TRBV6-5 combines with J gene TRBJ2-5; the match to TRBD1 covers 8 bases. The CDR3 sequence is 15 residues long. Germline V CDR1 and CDR2: MNHEY, SVGAGI. V shed 5 bases and J 4 bases; nucleotides not matched to a gene: 9. CDR3 residues: CASSTTGVNGETQYF. DNA for the CDR3: TGTGCCAGCAGTACGACAGGGGTTAATGGAGAGACCCAGTACTTC.

This chain connects TRBV2 to TRBJ1-4; no clear D. Germline V gene data show CDR1 as SNHLY and CDR2 as FYNNEI. Trimming took 2 bases from V and 6 from J, leaving 13 bases between them. The CDR3 is 15 amino acids. CDR3: CASSEIRTRDEKLFF. The CDR3 DNA is TGTGCCAGCAGTGAAATCAGGACCCGGGATGAAAAACTGTTTTTT.

The rearrangement uses TRBV10-3 and TRBJ1-1, with 9 nucleotides matching TRBD1. J was trimmed by 0 bases and V by 7 bases; bases with no gene match: 6. There are 15 residues in the CDR3. CDR1 and CDR2 (germline): ENHRY, SYGVKD. The CDR3 loop reads CAIKQGANLNTEAFF. CDR3 DNA sequence: TGTGCCATCAAACAGGGGGCGAACTTGAACACTGAAGCTTTCTTT.

The chain joins TRBV2 to TRBJ2-5, with TRBD1 identical over 7 bases. The CDR3 runs to 13 residues. With 9 bases clipped from V and 4 bases from J, the junction kept 8 bases outside the gene matches. Germline CDR1 SNHLY, CDR2 FYNNEI. In nucleotides, the CDR3 is TGTGCCAGGGCAGGGGGAACTCGAGAGACCCAGTACTTC. This encodes CARAGGTRETQYF.

The rearrangement joins TRBV4-1 to TRBJ1-5, with unresolved D. V was pared by 0 bases and J by 0 bases, with 9 bases between. The germline gives CDR1 MGHRA, CDR2 YSYEKL. There are 16 residues in the CDR3. The CDR3 bases are TGCGCCAGCAGCCAAGATCCGGGGAATAGCAATCAGCCCCAGCATTTT. Its protein is CASSQDPGNSNQPQHF.

The gene calls are TRBV6-1 and TRBJ1-5, with 9 positions matching TRBD1. Germline V lookup: CDR1 MNHNS, CDR2 SASEGT. V lost 5 bases, J lost 4 bases, and 3 bases stayed unmatched. This CDR3 is built from 14 residues. This CDR3 reads CASSWTGENQPQHF. CDR3 in DNA: TGTGCCAGCAGTTGGACAGGGGAGAATCAGCCCCAGCATTTT.

CDR3 region: CASSVAAGQANTGELFF. As DNA, the CDR3 is TGTGCCAGCAGCGTAGCAGCGGGACAGGCGAACACCGGGGAGCTGTTTTTT. This chain connects TRBV9 to TRBJ2-2, with D tentatively TRBD1 (8 bases). With 0 bases removed from V and 0 bases from J, the gap between germline ends came to 12 bases. CDR1 SGDLS and CDR2 YYNGEE come from the germline V gene. This CDR3 comprises 17 residues.

The chain uses TRBV7-6 and TRBJ2-1; 10 nucleotides match TRBD2. V lost 1 base to trimming and J lost 10 bases; unmatched junction nucleotides: 10. Per germline, CDR1 SGHVS and CDR2 FNYEAQ. This CDR3 is built from 16 residues. The CDR3 loop is CASSLVRAGGPGEQFF. CDR3 coding DNA: TGTGCCAGCAGCTTAGTGAGAGCGGGAGGGCCGGGAGAGCAGTTCTTC. Full variable domain (missing parts from reference TRBV7-6 and TRBJ2-1): GAGVSQSPRYKVTKRGQDVALRCDPISGHVSLYWYRQALGQGPEFLTYFNYEAQQDKSGLPNDRFSAERPEGSISTLTIQRTEQRDSAMYRCASSLVRAGGPGEQFFGPGTRLTVL.

This sequence joins TRBV4-1 and TRBJ1-3, with D hard to call. V dropped 4 bases and J dropped 0 bases, with 10 bases sitting between them. Germline loops: CDR1 MGHRA, CDR2 YSYEKL. The CDR3 runs 15 residues. This chain's CDR3 is CASSLGIISGNTIYF. The CDR3 DNA is TGCGCCAGCAGCCTGGGGATAATCTCTGGAAACACCATATATTTT.

This clone was observed once. CDR3: CASSQSGELFRYEQYF. In DNA, the CDR3 is TGCGCCAGCAGTCAATCGGGGGAACTATTTAGATACGAGCAGTACTTC. The chain recombines TRBV23-1 with TRBJ2-7; D may match TRBD1 or TRBD2 (5 bases each). TRBV23-1 is filed as an ORF, its function uncertain. The length of the CDR3 is 16 residues. Trimming left V 0 bases short and J 4 bases short, with 16 bases between.

The chain combines TRBV6-5 with TRBJ2-1, with D uncertain. Trimming removed 0 bases at V and 9 bases at J, with 9 bases between. The V gene's germline CDR1 is MNHEY and CDR2 SVGAGI. The length of the CDR3 is 13 residues. CDR3: CASSYSSATEQFF. CDR3 DNA sequence: TGTGCCAGCAGTTACTCCTCAGCGACTGAGCAGTTCTTC.

This clone was seen just once. The junction differs from germline at one of its ends, possibly a read error. This chain connects TRBV5-1 to TRBJ2-7; D perhaps matches TRBD2 (7 bases). The CDR3 has 17 amino acids. Germline V CDR1 and CDR2: SGHRS, YFSETQ. For the CDR3, the DNA is TGCGCCCGCAGCTGGGGGGGCCAGCGGGGATACGACTACGAGCAGTACTTC. Translated, it gives CARSWGGQRGYDYEQYF.

The gene calls are TRBV30 and TRBJ1-4; D gene unclear. The CDR3 has 15 amino acids. Germline V gene lookup returns CDR1 GTSNPN and CDR2 SVGIG (reference sequence). Trimming removed 3 bases from V and 1 base from J, with 12 bases in between. DNA for the CDR3: TGTGCCTGGAGGCCTCCCAGCCGAACTAATGAAAAACTGTTTTTT. Its translation is CAWRPPSRTNEKLFF.

The chain is built from TRBV7-2 and TRBJ1-5; D is undetermined. CDR3 size: 12 residues. V lost 2 bases to trimming and J lost 12 bases, with 11 bases between them. Germline CDR1 is SGHTA and CDR2 is FQGNSA. In DNA form, the CDR3 reads TGTGCCAGCAGCTTATCAGGAAATTACCAGCATTTT. Protein sequence: CASSLSGNYQHF.

The rearrangement uses TRBV29-1 and TRBJ2-1; no firm D call. Germline assignment: CDR1 SQVTM and CDR2 ANQGSEA. V lost 3 bases and J 2 bases, leaving 11 bases between the germline ends. The CDR3 length is 14 residues. This CDR3 reads CSVDGGRAYNEQFF. DNA of the CDR3: TGCAGCGTTGATGGTGGGCGCGCCTACAATGAGCAGTTCTTC.

The V call is TRBV5-8, the J call TRBJ2-7; TRBD1 matches at 9 bases. This CDR3 spans 16 amino acids. The junction had 10 bases not matched to a gene; V was cut back by 6 bases and J by 0 bases. In germline, CDR1 is SGHTS, CDR2 YDEGEE. The CDR3 sequence: CASTPSGTGLSYEQYF. DNA for the CDR3: TGTGCCAGCACCCCATCCGGGACAGGGCTCTCCTACGAGCAGTACTTC. Full variable domain (remainder filled in from reference TRBV5-8 and TRBJ2-7): EAGVTQSPTHLIKTRGQQATLRCSPISGHTSVYWYQQALGLGLQFLLWYDEGEERNRGNFPPRFSGRQFPNYSSELNVNALELEDSALYLCASTPSGTGLSYEQYFGPGTRLTVT.

The genes are TRBV7-2 and TRBJ1-1, with TRBD1 matching 9 bases. Losses at the gene ends were 0 bases for V and 4 bases for J; bases not matched to a gene: 3. Germline V lookup: CDR1 SGHTA, CDR2 FQGNSA. The CDR3 consists of 15 residues. The CDR3 loop is CASSLAGTGPTEAFF. The CDR3 nucleotides read TGTGCCAGCAGCTTAGCCGGGACAGGGCCCACTGAAGCTTTCTTT.

The chain joins TRBV10-3 to TRBJ2-2; tentatively, D is TRBD1 (5 bases). This CDR3 comprises 15 residues. V dropped 5 bases and J dropped 3 bases, with 13 bases sitting between them. Germline V CDR1 and CDR2: ENHRY, SYGVKD. The CDR3 bases are TGTGCCATCAGTTTAGGCCAGGGCCACACCGGGGAGCTGTTTTTT. It codes for CAISLGQGHTGELFF.

The chain links TRBV4-1 to TRBJ2-7, with a weak D call TRBD2 (6 bases). With 4 bases removed from V and 4 bases from J, the gap between germline ends came to 23 bases. The germline CDR1 and CDR2 sequences are MGHRA and YSYEKL. This CDR3 comprises 17 residues. CDR3 nucleotide sequence: TGCGCCAGCAGCCCAAGGGTAGCGGCCTTAGTTTCATACGAGCAGTACTTC. This encodes CASSPRVAALVSYEQYF.

The chain is built from TRBV11-3 and TRBJ2-3, with 14 bases fitting TRBD2. Trimming at V came to 5 bases and at J to 2 bases, leaving 12 bases not matched to a gene. The CDR3 has 19 amino acids. CDR1 is SGHNT, CDR2 YENEEA, per germline. The CDR3 nucleotides read TGTGCCAGCAGCCCCCGACTAGCGGGGGGGCCGCGGGTCACAGATACGCAGTATTTT. Protein sequence: CASSPRLAGGPRVTDTQYF. Using reference TRBV11-3 and TRBJ2-3 for the parts outside the CDR3, the full variable domain is EAGVVQSPRYKIIEKKQPVAFWCNPISGHNTLYWYLQNLGQGPELLIRYENEEAVDDSQLPKDRFSAERLKGVDSTLKIQPAELGDSAVYLCASSPRLAGGPRVTDTQYFGPGTRLTVL.

This clone was observed once. The chain uses TRBV7-2 and TRBJ2-7; D remains unclear. CDR1 SGHTA and CDR2 FQGNSA come from the germline V gene. The CDR3 extends over 13 amino acids. The V gene lost 1 base and the J gene lost 2 bases, with 6 bases spanning the gap. DNA of the CDR3: TGTGCCAGCAGCTTAGTGACACCCTACGAGCAGTACTTC. Translating it yields CASSLVTPYEQYF.

The chain couples TRBV11-2 to TRBJ2-5, with TRBD2 matching over 13 bases. The trim removed 1 base at V and 1 base at J, leaving 3 bases unmatched. Germline CDR1 and CDR2: SGHAT and FQNNGV. The CDR3 extends over 17 amino acids. CDR3 sequence (DNA): TGTGCCAGCAGCTTAGGCGGGACTAGCGGGACCCAAGAGACCCAGTACTTC. Its translation is CASSLGGTSGTQETQYF.

The chain joins TRBV6-5 to TRBJ2-4; D is possibly TRBD1 (5 bases). Trimming took 2 bases from V and 0 from J, leaving 8 bases between them. From germline, CDR1 is MNHEY and CDR2 SVGAGI. This CDR3 region has 15 residues. The CDR3 DNA sequence: TGTGCCAGCAGTTACCAGGGAATAGCCAAAAACATTCAGTACTTC. Residues: CASSYQGIAKNIQYF.

The CDR3 DNA reads as TGTGCCAGCAAAGTACCCTCCTATAATTCACCCCTCCACTTT. Its protein is CASKVPSYNSPLHF. The V and J genes are TRBV6-1 and TRBJ1-6, with D unclear. Germline CDR1 reads MNHNS; CDR2 reads SASEGT. The CDR3 contains 14 residues. The V end was cut by 7 bases, the J end by 0 bases, with 7 bases between.

V is TRBV6-6 and J is TRBJ1-6; perhaps TRBD1 as D (5 bases). V was pared by 7 bases and J by 6 bases, with 16 bases between. CDR1 and CDR2 (germline): MNHNY, SVGAGI (reference sequence). The CDR3 has 15 amino acids. The CDR3 here is CASTKPGVSNSPLHF. The CDR3 bases are TGTGCCAGCACAAAACCGGGGGTCTCTAATTCACCCCTCCACTTT.